The clone carrying this TCR beta chain was picked up one time. Libraries were prepared by immunoSEQ multiplex PCR; TCRdb keeps only in-frame clonotypes and omits some of them. Of about 150,000 clones in the sample, about 93% were seen once. The sample comes from a study of control samples from healthy donors and cancer patients. The sequence came from a man aged 45-65 years in good health. The sequenced material came from blood.

The CDR3 loop is CAISFASGDPNEQFF. Here the CDR3 DNA reads TGTGCCATCAGCTTCGCTAGCGGGGACCCCAATGAGCAGTTCTTC. V usage is TRBV10-3 and J usage is TRBJ2-1, with TRBD2 matching 9 bases. Germline values: CDR1 ENHRY, CDR2 SYGVKD. The CDR3 contains 15 residues. V lost 6 bases to trimming and J lost 6 bases; unmatched junction nucleotides: 9.